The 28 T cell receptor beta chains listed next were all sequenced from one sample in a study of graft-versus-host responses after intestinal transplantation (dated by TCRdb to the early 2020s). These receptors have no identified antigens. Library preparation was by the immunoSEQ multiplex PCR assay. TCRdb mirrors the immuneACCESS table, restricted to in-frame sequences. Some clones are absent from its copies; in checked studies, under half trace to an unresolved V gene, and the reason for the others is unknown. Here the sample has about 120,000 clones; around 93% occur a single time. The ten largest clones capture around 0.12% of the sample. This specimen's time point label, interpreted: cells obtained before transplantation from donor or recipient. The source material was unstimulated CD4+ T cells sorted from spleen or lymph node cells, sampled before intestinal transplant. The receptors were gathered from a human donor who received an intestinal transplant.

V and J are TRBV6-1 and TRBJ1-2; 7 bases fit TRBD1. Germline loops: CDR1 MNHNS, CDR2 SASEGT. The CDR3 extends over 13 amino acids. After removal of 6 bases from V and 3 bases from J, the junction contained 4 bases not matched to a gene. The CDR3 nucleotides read TGTGCCAGCAGGACAGGGTTGGACTATGGCTACACCTTC. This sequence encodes CASRTGLDYGYTF.

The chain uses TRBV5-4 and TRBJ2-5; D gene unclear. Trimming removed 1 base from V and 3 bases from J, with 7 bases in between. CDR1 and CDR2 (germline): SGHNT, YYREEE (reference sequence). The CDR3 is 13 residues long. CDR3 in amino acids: CASSLPAEETQYF. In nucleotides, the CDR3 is TGTGCCAGCAGCTTGCCGGCAGAAGAGACCCAGTACTTC.

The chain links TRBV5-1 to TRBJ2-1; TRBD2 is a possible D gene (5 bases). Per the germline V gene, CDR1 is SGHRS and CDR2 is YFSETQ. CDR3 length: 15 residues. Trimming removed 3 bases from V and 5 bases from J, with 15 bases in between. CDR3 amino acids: CASSSRSGGDNEQFF. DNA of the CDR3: TGCGCCAGCAGCTCAAGGAGCGGCGGCGACAATGAGCAGTTCTTC.

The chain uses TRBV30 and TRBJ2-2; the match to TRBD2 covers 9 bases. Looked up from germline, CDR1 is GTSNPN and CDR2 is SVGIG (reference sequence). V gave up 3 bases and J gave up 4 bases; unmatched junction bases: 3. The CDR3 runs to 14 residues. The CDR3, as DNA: TGTGCCTGGAGAGGACTAGCGTTCACCGGGGAGCTGTTTTTT. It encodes CAWRGLAFTGELFF.

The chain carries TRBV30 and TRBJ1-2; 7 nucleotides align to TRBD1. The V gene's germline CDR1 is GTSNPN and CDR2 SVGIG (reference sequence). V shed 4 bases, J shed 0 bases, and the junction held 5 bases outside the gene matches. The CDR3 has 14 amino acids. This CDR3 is CAWNDRATNYGYTF. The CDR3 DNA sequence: TGTGCCTGGAATGACAGGGCCACTAACTATGGCTACACCTTC.

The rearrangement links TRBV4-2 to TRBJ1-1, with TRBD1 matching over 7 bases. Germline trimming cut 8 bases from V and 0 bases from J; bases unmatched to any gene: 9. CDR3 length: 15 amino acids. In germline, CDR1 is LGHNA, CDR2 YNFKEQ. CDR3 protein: CASAQGGYMNTEAFF. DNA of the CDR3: TGTGCCAGCGCCCAAGGGGGCTACATGAACACTGAAGCTTTCTTT.

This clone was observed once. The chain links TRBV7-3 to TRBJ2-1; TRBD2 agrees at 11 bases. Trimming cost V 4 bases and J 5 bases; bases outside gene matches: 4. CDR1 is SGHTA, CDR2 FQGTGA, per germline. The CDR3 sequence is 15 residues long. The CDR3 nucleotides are TGTGCCAGCAGCTCCGGGACTAGCGGTAACAATGAGCAGTTCTTC. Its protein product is CASSSGTSGNNEQFF.

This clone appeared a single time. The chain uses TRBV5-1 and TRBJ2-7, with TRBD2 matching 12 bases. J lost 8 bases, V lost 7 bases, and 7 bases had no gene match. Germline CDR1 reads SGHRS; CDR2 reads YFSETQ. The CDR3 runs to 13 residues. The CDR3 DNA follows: TGCGCCAGCGGGTCACTAGCGGGAGGCCAGCAGTACTTC. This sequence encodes CASGSLAGGQQYF.

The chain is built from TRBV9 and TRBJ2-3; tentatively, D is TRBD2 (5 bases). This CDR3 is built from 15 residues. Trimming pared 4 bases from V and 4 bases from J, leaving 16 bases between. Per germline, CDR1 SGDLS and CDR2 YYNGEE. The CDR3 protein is CASSLTTTKADTQYF. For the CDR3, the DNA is TGTGCCAGCAGCTTAACGACTACTAAAGCAGATACGCAGTATTTT.

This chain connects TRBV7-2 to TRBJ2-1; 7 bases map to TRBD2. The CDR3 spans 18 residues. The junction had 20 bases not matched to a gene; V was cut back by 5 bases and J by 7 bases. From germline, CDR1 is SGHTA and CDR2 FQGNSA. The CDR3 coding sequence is TGTGCCAGCAGCCGGAGACCCTTAGCGGGTCTGGGCAGGAATGAGCAGTTCTTC. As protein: CASSRRPLAGLGRNEQFF.

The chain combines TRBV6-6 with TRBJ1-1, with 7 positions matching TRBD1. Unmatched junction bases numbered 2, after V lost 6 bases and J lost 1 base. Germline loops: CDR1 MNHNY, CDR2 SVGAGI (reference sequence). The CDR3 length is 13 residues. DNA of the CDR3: TGTGCCAGCAGACAGGGGTGGAACACTGAAGCTTTCTTT. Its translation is CASRQGWNTEAFF.

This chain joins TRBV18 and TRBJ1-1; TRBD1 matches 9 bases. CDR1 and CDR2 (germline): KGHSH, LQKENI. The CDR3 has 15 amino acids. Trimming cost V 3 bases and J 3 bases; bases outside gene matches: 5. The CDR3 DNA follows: TGTGCCAGCTCACCGACAGGGGGATTGGACACTGAAGCTTTCTTT. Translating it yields CASSPTGGLDTEAFF.

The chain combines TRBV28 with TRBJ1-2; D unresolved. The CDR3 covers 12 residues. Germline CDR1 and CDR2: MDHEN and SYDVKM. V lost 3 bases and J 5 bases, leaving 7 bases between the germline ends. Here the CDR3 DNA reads TGTGCCAGCAGTTTTGAAGGGTATGGCTACACCTTC. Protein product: CASSFEGYGYTF.

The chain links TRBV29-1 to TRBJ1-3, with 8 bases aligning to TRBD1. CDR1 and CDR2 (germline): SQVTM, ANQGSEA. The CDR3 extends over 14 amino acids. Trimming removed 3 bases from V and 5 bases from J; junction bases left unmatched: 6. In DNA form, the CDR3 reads TGCAGCGTTGAGTTAGGGACAGGCAGAAACACCATATATTTT. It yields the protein CSVELGTGRNTIYF.

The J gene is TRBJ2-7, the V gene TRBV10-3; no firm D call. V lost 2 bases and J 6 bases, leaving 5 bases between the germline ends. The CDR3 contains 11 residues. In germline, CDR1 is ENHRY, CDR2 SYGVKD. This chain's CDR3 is CAISEASEQYF. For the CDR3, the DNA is TGTGCCATCAGTGAGGCCAGCGAGCAGTACTTC.

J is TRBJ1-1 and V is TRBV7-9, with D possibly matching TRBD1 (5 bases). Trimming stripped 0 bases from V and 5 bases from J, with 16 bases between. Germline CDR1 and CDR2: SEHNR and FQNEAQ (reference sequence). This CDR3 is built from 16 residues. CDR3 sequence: CASSLAPGRVRTEAFF. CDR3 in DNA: TGTGCCAGCAGCTTAGCCCCCGGCAGGGTAAGAACTGAAGCTTTCTTT. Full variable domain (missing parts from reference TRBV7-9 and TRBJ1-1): DTGVSQNPRHKITKRGQNVTFRCDPISEHNRLYWYRQTLGQGPEFLTYFQNEAQLEKSRLLSDRFSAERPKGSFSTLEIQRTEQGDSAMYLCASSLAPGRVRTEAFFGQGTRLTVV.

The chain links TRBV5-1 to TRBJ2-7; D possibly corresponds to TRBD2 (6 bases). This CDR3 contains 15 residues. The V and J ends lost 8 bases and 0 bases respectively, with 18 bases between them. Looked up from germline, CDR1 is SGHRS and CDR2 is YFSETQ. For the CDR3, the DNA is TGCGCCAGTAACAACCAGGAGGGTAGCTCCTACGAGCAGTACTTC. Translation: CASNNQEGSSYEQYF.

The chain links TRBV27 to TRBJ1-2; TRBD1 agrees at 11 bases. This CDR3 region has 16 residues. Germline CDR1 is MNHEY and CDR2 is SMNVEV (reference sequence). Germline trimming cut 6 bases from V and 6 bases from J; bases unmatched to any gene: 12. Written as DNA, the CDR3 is TGTGCCAGCAGAGCAACGGACAGGGGGCGTGGCCATGGCTACACCTTC. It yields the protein CASRATDRGRGHGYTF.

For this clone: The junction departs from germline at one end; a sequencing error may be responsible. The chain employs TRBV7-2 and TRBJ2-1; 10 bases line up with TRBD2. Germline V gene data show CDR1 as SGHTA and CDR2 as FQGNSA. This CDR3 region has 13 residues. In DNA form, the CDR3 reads TGTGCCAGCAGCTTAGGAGGGACTAGCGATGGCGTCTTC. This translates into CASSLGGTSDGVF.

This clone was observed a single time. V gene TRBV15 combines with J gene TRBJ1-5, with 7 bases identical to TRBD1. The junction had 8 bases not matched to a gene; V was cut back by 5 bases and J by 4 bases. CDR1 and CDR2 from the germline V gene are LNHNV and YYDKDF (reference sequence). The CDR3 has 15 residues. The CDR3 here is CATSEIGGENQPQHF. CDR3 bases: TGTGCCACCAGCGAAATAGGGGGCGAAAATCAGCCCCAGCATTTT.

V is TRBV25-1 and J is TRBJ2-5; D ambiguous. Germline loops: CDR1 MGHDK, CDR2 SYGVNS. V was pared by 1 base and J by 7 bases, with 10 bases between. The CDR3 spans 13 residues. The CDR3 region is CASSESGLATQYF. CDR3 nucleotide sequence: TGTGCCAGCAGTGAATCCGGGCTGGCGACCCAGTACTTC.

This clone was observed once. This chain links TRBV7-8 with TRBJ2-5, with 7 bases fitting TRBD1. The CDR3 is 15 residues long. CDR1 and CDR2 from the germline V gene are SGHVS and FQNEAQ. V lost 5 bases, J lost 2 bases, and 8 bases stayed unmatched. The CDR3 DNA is TGTGCCAGCAGCCACCGGGACAGATTGCAAGAGACCCAGTACTTC. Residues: CASSHRDRLQETQYF.

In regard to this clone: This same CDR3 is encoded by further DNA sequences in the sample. CDR3 DNA sequence: TGTGCCAGCAGTTTAGGGTCGGGGGCACGGGAGACCCAGTACTTC. It is translated as CASSLGSGARETQYF. The chain is built from TRBV28 and TRBJ2-5; D might be TRBD1 or TRBD2, each matching 6 bases. Germline-derived CDR1 and CDR2 are MDHEN and SYDVKM. The CDR3 has 15 residues. V lost 2 bases to trimming and J lost 5 bases, with 15 bases between them.

This chain's CDR3 is CASRRGAGGNTIYF. In nucleotides, the CDR3 is TGTGCCAGCCGCAGGGGCGCGGGGGGAAACACCATATATTTT. This chain connects TRBV6-5 to TRBJ1-3, with a weak D call TRBD1 (6 bases). The germline V and J ends were trimmed by 8 bases and 4 bases, with 15 bases remaining between them. The CDR3 consists of 14 residues. Germline values: CDR1 MNHEY, CDR2 SVGAGI.

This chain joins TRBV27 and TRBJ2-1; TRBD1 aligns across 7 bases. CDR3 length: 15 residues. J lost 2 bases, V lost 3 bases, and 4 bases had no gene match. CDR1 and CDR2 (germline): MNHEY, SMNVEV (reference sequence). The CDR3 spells CASSFRDRAYNEQFF. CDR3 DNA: TGTGCCAGCAGTTTCCGGGACAGAGCCTACAATGAGCAGTTCTTC.

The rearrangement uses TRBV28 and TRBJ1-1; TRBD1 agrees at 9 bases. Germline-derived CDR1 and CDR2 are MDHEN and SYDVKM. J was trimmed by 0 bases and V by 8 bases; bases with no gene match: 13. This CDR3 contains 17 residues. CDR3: CASCLAGTGPMNTEAFF. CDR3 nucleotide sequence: TGTGCCAGCTGCCTAGCTGGGACAGGGCCCATGAACACTGAAGCTTTCTTT.

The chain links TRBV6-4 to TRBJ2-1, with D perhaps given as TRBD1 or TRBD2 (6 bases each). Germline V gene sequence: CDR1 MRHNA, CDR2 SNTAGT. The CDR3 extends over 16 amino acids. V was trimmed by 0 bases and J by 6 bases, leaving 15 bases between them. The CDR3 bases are TGTGCCAGCAGTGACTCTTTTGGTGGGGGGCTCAATGAGCAGTTCTTC. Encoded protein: CASSDSFGGGLNEQFF.

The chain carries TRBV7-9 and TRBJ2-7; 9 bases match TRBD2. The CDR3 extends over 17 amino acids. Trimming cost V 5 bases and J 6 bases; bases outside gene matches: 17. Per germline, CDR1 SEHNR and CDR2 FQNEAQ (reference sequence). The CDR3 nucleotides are TGTGCCAGCAGCCCCTCAGGCAGTAGCGGGAGCGTCGGCGAGCAGTACTTC. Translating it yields CASSPSGSSGSVGEQYF.